This T cell receptor (beta chain) is from a study of blood T cells in healthy people across ages. General study findings and limits: TCR beta diversity correlated strongly with naive T cell percentage. Those diversity estimates obtained from one million T cells were thought to be underestimates.

A second about 7 to 12 cycle PCR used barcoded and J-beta primers. From each sample, at least 2.5 million paired-end reads containing CDR3 were obtained. In TCRdb, the 5' RACE reads were re-called with MiXCR into one record per CDR3 protein. The data hold roughly 800,000 distinct CDR3 sequences, with roughly 50% observed a single time. Looked up from germline, CDR1 is MGHDK and CDR2 is SYGVNS. The CDR3 length is 14 residues. Comments on this clonotype: Its antigen remains unidentified.

V gene TRBV25-1 combines with J gene TRBJ2-5, with 9 bases matching TRBD1. TRBJ2-7 matches the DNA end more closely, so the J call is doubtful. The TCR was taken from a man aged 30-40 years in good health. Source material: blood. The DNA for the CDR3 is TGTGCCAGCAGTGAATCGGACAGGGGTTACGAGCAGTACTTC. Translating it yields CASSESDRGYEQYF.